Presented here are 14 T cell receptor beta chains from one specimen sequenced in a study of cytomegalovirus exposure and HLA in healthy donors. With 60 Vbeta and 13 Jbeta primers, the PCR was carried out. Assay: immunoSEQ multiplex PCR; the TCRdb copy retains only in-frame clones and omits some. The sample table includes about 92,000 clones. The sequenced material came from PBMCs. These receptors originate from a man aged 50 to 59 in good health and CMV-seropositive.

The chain combines TRBV11-2 with TRBJ2-3; 9 nucleotides align to TRBD1. The CDR3 is 15 residues long. In germline, CDR1 is SGHAT, CDR2 FQNNGV. Losses at the gene ends were 4 bases for V and 3 bases for J; bases not matched to a gene: 5. The CDR3 DNA reads as TGTGCCAGCAGCTCAACGGACAGGGGAACAGATACGCAGTATTTT. Amino acids: CASSSTDRGTDTQYF.

The V call is TRBV2, the J call TRBJ1-2; weak D call: TRBD1 (5 bases). Germline lookup yields CDR1 SNHLY and CDR2 FYNNEI. Trimming took 5 bases from V and 7 from J, leaving 8 bases between them. This CDR3 is 11 amino acids long. The CDR3 DNA is TGTGCCAGCAGTTACAGGATTGGCTACACCTTC. Translating it yields CASSYRIGYTF. Full variable domain (missing parts from reference TRBV2 and TRBJ1-2): EPEVTQTPSHQVTQMGQEVILRCVPISNHLYFYWYRQILGQKVEFLVSFYNNEISEKSEIFDDQFSVERPDGSNFTLKIRSTKLEDSAMYFCASSYRIGYTFGSGTRLTVV.

The gene calls are TRBV4-3 and TRBJ2-2; 9 bases fit TRBD2. The CDR3 runs to 16 residues. Germline loops: CDR1 LGHNA, CDR2 YSLEER. Trimming took 4 bases from V and 6 from J; bases not matched to a gene: 9. The DNA for the CDR3 is TGCGCCAGCAGCCGCTTCGGGACTAGCTATCCCGGGGAGCTGTTTTTT. Its translation: CASSRFGTSYPGELFF.

The chain couples TRBV7-9 to TRBJ2-3; D is possibly TRBD2 (7 bases). This CDR3 is 18 amino acids long. The V end was cut by 4 bases, the J end by 6 bases, with 26 bases between. Germline CDR1 and CDR2: SEHNR and FQNEAQ (reference sequence). CDR3 region: CASSSPGSLGGRRDTQYF. In DNA, the CDR3 is TGTGCCAGCAGCTCCCCCGGGTCCCTCGGGGGGCGGAGGGATACGCAGTATTTT.

This sequence joins TRBV5-6 and TRBJ1-2; tentatively, D is TRBD1 (5 bases). The CDR3 has 12 amino acids. Trimming took 3 bases from V and 8 from J, leaving 11 bases between them. CDR1 is SGHDT, CDR2 YYEEEE, per germline. The CDR3 loop is CASSWGVDGYTF. The CDR3 DNA sequence: TGTGCCAGCAGCTGGGGGGTGGACGGCTACACCTTC.

The rearrangement links TRBV30 to TRBJ1-1; D is perhaps TRBD1 (6 bases). This CDR3 has 13 amino acids. Germline CDR1 reads GTSNPN; CDR2 reads SVGIG (reference sequence). V was cut by 1 base and J by 4 bases, with 10 bases left in between. DNA for the CDR3: TGTGCCTGGAGTGCACTAGGGGGCACTGAAGCTTTCTTT. As protein: CAWSALGGTEAFF. The whole variable domain, remainder taken from reference TRBV30 and TRBJ1-1, is SQTIHQWPATLVQPVGSPLSLECTVEGTSNPNLYWYRQAAGRGLQLLFYSVGIGQISSEVPQNLSASRPQDRQFILSSKKLLLSDSGFYLCAWSALGGTEAFFGQGTRLTVV.

The chain links TRBV7-2 to TRBJ2-5; possibly TRBD2 for D (6 bases). Germline lookup yields CDR1 SGHTA and CDR2 FQGNSA. The V gene lost 5 bases and the J gene lost 2 bases, with 12 bases spanning the gap. The CDR3 consists of 14 residues. CDR3 in DNA: TGTGCCAGCAGCCTGCGGGGTCTACAAGAGACCCAGTACTTC. Its protein product is CASSLRGLQETQYF.

This sequence joins TRBV19 and TRBJ1-5; D is ambiguous. The CDR3 spans 15 residues. Between the trimmed V and J ends, which lost 3 bases and 0 bases, there was a span of 9 bases. The germline V gene encodes CDR1 LNHDA and CDR2 SQIVND (reference sequence). The CDR3 loop is CASSISRYSNQPQHF. The CDR3 bases are TGTGCCAGTAGTATCAGCAGGTATAGCAATCAGCCCCAGCATTTT. The whole variable domain, remainder taken from reference TRBV19 and TRBJ1-5, is DGGITQSPKYLFRKEGQNVTLSCEQNLNHDAMYWYRQDPGQGLRLIYYSQIVNDFQKGDIAEGYSVSREKKESFPLTVTSAQKNPTAFYLCASSISRYSNQPQHFGDGTRLSIL.

The chain recombines TRBV7-8 with TRBJ2-5; possibly TRBD2 for D (5 bases). Germline lookup yields CDR1 SGHVS and CDR2 FQNEAQ. This CDR3 has 15 residues. V lost 6 bases to trimming and J lost 2 bases, with 16 bases between them. The CDR3 sequence is CASRPSPGIQETQYF. The DNA for the CDR3 is TGTGCCAGCAGACCCTCCCCGGGAATACAAGAGACCCAGTACTTC.

The V call is TRBV2, the J call TRBJ2-3, with TRBD2 identical over 8 bases. Germline V gene lookup returns CDR1 SNHLY and CDR2 FYNNEI. The junction had 8 bases not matched to a gene; V was cut back by 4 bases and J by 5 bases. The CDR3 is made up of 15 amino acids. The CDR3 DNA sequence: TGTGCCAGCAGTGTCGCGGGGGGTTCTGGAGATACGCAGTATTTT. It yields the protein CASSVAGGSGDTQYF.

The chain carries TRBV20-1 and TRBJ2-3, with D maybe TRBD2 (6 bases). Germline V lookup: CDR1 DFQATT, CDR2 SNEGSKA (reference sequence). The CDR3 is 10 residues long. V was clipped by 6 bases and J by 10 bases, with 11 bases between them. DNA for the CDR3: TGCAGTGCGTGGAGGGGTGCGCAGTATTTT. It yields the protein CSAWRGAQYF.

J is TRBJ1-1 and V is TRBV6-5; D unclear. In germline, CDR1 is MNHEY, CDR2 SVGAGI. Trimming took off 8 bases at V and 0 bases at J, with 10 bases between the two ends. This CDR3 region has 13 residues. The CDR3 nucleotides are TGTGCCAGCCAACTCACCATGAACACTGAAGCTTTCTTT. Protein sequence: CASQLTMNTEAFF.

The chain uses TRBV5-1 and TRBJ1-1; D is unclear. This CDR3 has 15 residues. The germline V gene encodes CDR1 SGHRS and CDR2 YFSETQ. Trimming pared 0 bases from V and 0 bases from J, leaving 9 bases between. CDR3: CASSLAIGMNTEAFF. The CDR3 nucleotides read TGCGCCAGCAGCTTGGCCATCGGGATGAACACTGAAGCTTTCTTT.

The V gene is TRBV2, the J gene TRBJ2-1; 8 positions agree with TRBD2. V shed 1 base and J 6 bases; nucleotides not matched to a gene: 5. This CDR3 comprises 15 residues. Per germline, CDR1 SNHLY and CDR2 FYNNEI. The CDR3 DNA sequence: TGTGCCAGCAGTGAAGGGACTAGCTTCCCCAATGAGCAGTTCTTC. Protein sequence: CASSEGTSFPNEQFF.